At least ten counts were recorded for the clone carrying this TCR beta chain. This sample was included in a study of low-dose radiotherapy and immunotherapy resistance in tumors. As for the study in general: Each patient was administered nivolumab intravenously at 240 mg, which was a flat dose, every two weeks, along with intravenous ipilimumab at 1 mg/kg every six weeks. Patients received cyclophosphamide 200 mg/m2 intravenously every two weeks, the day before radiation-immunotherapy.

Germline CDR1 and CDR2: GTSNPN and SVGIG (reference sequence). This CDR3 region has 13 residues. The V end was cut by 1 base, the J end by 6 bases, with 10 bases between. The time point denotes: before trial treatment. It was nivolumab, ipilimumab, aspirin, low-dose cyclophosphamide and low-dose radiotherapy that donors received. TRAV- and TRBV-specific primers primed first-strand cDNA, covering alpha and beta chains. A constant-region primer paired with the V-primer adapter amplified TCRs over about 18 PCR cycles. In vitro transcription was used to amplify the isolated mRNA. A single record per CDR3 protein comes from TCRdb applying MiXCR to the reads. The sample consists of fewer than 95,000 distinct CDR3 sequences, roughly 9% of them appearing once.

This specimen was PBMCs, taken before treatment. The source is a male donor with prostate cancer. This chain uses TRBV30 with TRBJ1-5; D is ambiguous. CDR3 DNA: TGTGCCTGGAGTGCGGCCCCCAGTCAGCCCCAGCATTTT. It specifies CAWSAAPSQPQHF.